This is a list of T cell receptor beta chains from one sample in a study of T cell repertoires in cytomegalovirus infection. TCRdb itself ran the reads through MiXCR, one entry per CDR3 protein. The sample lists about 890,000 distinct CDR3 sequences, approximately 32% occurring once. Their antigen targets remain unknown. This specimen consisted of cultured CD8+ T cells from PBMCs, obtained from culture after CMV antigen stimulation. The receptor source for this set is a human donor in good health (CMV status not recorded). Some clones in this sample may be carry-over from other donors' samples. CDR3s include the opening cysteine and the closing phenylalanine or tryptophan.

CDR3aa: CASSSPLGTGVEQFF
v_gene: TRBV7-6
j_gene: TRBJ2-1

CDR3aa: CASTVGRGGAYEQYF
v_gene: TRBV7-2
j_gene: TRBJ2-7

CDR3aa: CASTLSGSPEAFF
v_gene: TRBV12-3/TRBV12-4
j_gene: TRBJ1-1

CDR3aa: CASRPPRADTQYF
v_gene: TRBV5-4
j_gene: TRBJ2-3

CDR3aa: CASSYPPDYAETQYF
v_gene: TRBV6-2/TRBV6-3
j_gene: TRBJ2-5

CDR3aa: CASSLLHGGEAGANVLTF
v_gene: TRBV7-6
j_gene: TRBJ2-6

CDR3aa: CASSLADASSYEQYF
v_gene: TRBV7-2
j_gene: TRBJ2-7

CDR3aa: CASSPLRGDNEQFF
v_gene: TRBV4-1
j_gene: TRBJ2-1

CDR3aa: CASSYNAPSYNEQFF
v_gene: TRBV6-6
j_gene: TRBJ2-1

CDR3aa: CASSLAPWAGAVSNEQFF
v_gene: TRBV7-6
j_gene: TRBJ2-1

CDR3aa: CASSLGTGTNQPQHF
v_gene: TRBV7-2
j_gene: TRBJ1-5

CDR3aa: CASSRPASYEQYF
v_gene: TRBV14
j_gene: TRBJ2-7

CDR3aa: CASSTRRSSYNEQFF
v_gene: TRBV7-9
j_gene: TRBJ2-1

CDR3aa: CASSYSSLGSDNEQFF
v_gene: TRBV6-5
j_gene: TRBJ2-1